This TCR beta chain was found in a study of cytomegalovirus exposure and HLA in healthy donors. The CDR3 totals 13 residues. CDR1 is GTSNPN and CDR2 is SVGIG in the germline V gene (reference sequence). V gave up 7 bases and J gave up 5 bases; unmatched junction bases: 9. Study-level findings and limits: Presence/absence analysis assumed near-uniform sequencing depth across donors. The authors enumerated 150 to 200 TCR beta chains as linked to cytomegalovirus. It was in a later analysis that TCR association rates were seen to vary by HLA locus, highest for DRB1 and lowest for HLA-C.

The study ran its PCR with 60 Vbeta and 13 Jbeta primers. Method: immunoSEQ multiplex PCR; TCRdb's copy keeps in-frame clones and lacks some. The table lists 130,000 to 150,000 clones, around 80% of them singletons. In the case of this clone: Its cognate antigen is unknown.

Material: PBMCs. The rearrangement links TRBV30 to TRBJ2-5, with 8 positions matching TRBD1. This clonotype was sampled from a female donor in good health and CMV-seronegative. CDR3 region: CAFNPGGRETQYF. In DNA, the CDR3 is TGTGCCTTTAACCCAGGGGGCCGGGAGACCCAGTACTTC.